This T cell receptor beta chain was captured by sequencing in a study of T cells in Graves' hyperthyroidism and ophthalmopathy. A few counts support this clonotype. Amplification yielded TCR beta CDR3 regions, with RNA transcripts as the source. The study used the HTBI primer set for a first-round RT-PCR of the TCR CDR3. TCRdb processed the multiplex PCR reads anew with MiXCR; each CDR3 protein has one entry. The table has some 270,000 distinct CDR3 sequences, about an eighth seen once. Those with hyperthyroidism were 18 to 65 years old, newly diagnosed, and ill for under 2 months. The ends were cut back, 2 bases at V and 6 bases at J, with 6 bases in the middle. The CDR3 sequence is 12 residues long. The germline V gene encodes CDR1 ENHRY and CDR2 SYGVKD.

This rearrangement joins TRBV10-3 to TRBJ2-3, with D possibly being TRBD1 or TRBD2 (5 bases each). The material sequenced was blood. The source is a young woman with Graves' hyperthyroidism that later progressed to Graves' ophthalmopathy. This CDR3 is CAISEGTDTQYF. CDR3 in DNA: TGTGCCATCAGTGAGGGGACGGATACGCAGTATTTT.